These T cell receptor beta chains were read from a single sample in a study of T-cell memory formation after mild COVID-19. TCRdb passed the 5' RACE reads through MiXCR, listing each CDR3 protein once. The top ten hold 20% to 25% of the sample, which has 350,000 or so distinct CDR3 sequences, 10% to 15% seen once. The sequenced sample was PBMCs or a T cell subset sorted from them (not recorded which). The receptors were gathered from a man aged 18 to 29 who had mild COVID-19 (a few samples of this study predate the infection). Cell type and time point are not known. CDR3s include the opening cysteine and the closing phenylalanine or tryptophan. The D gene is left open where the match is weak. Some rows mark clone size as missing; the rest say once, few, many or name a class of expanded clone.

>TRBV28|11|TRBJ1-4|few|.
TGTGCCAGCGGTCTTTATGAAAAACTGTTTTTT
CASGLYEKLFF
>TRBV28|16|TRBJ2-6|once|.
TGTGCCAGCAGTTTAGCTGAGATTTCTGGGGCCAACGTCCTGACTTTC
CASSLAEISGANVLTF
>TRBV9|15|TRBJ1-3|few|.
TGTGCCAGCAGCGTAGACTGGTATACGGGAAACACCATATATTTT
CASSVDWYTGNTIYF
>TRBV4-1|16|TRBJ1-4|.|.
TGCGCCAGCAGCCGGACGAATCAGGGCCGGTATGAAAAACTGTTTTTT
CASSRTNQGRYEKLFF
>TRBV10-3|13|TRBJ1-5|few|.
TGTGCCATCAGTGACAGGGACGATCAGCCCCAGCATTTT
CAISDRDDQPQHF
>TRBV12-3/TRBV12-4|14|TRBJ2-1|.|TRBD2
TGTGCCAGCAGAAGACTAGCGGGGGGATGGCAGCAGTTCTTC
CASRRLAGGWQQFF
>TRBV12-3/TRBV12-4|16|TRBJ2-2|many|TRBD1
TGTGCCAGCAGTTTTGAGACAGGGGACTGGGCCGGGGAGCTGTTTTTT
CASSFETGDWAGELFF
>TRBV5-5|15|TRBJ2-2|.|.
TGTGCCAGCAGCTTGGAGCTGGGGATAACCGGGGAGCTGTTTTTT
CASSLELGITGELFF
>TRBV29-1|13|TRBJ1-5|few|.
TGCAGCGTTGAAGGACAACAAGGCCGAGGACAGCATTTT
CSVEGQQGRGQHF
>TRBV5-1|14|TRBJ1-1|many|TRBD1
TGCGCCAGCAGCTTAGACAGGGAGGGCACTGAAGCTTTCTTT
CASSLDREGTEAFF
>TRBV29-1|15|TRBJ2-1|few|TRBD2
TGCAGCGTTGTGACAAGCGGGGGGGGACGTAATGAGCAGTTCTTC
CSVVTSGGGRNEQFF
>TRBV5-1|15|TRBJ2-2|.|.
TGCGCCAGCAGCTTGTTCAACGGAAACACCGGGGAGCTGTTTTTT
CASSLFNGNTGELFF
>TRBV7-2|14|TRBJ2-2|.|TRBD1
TGTGCCAGCAGCGTAACAGGGGTAACCGGGGAGCTGTTTTTT
CASSVTGVTGELFF
>TRBV7-9|17|TRBJ2-2|.|.
TGTGCCAGCATCCCTAAAGGGGGAGCGCGTGGCACCGGGGAGCTGTTTTTT
CASIPKGGARGTGELFF
>TRBV5-5|15|TRBJ1-5|many|.
TGTGCCAGCAGCTTCGGGAGGGGCAGCAATCAGCCCCAGCATTTT
CASSFGRGSNQPQHF
>TRBV5-4|14|TRBJ2-4|few|.
TGTGCCAGCAGCCGCGGGGAAGGGGAAAACATTCAGTACTTC
CASSRGEGENIQYF
>TRBV7-2|12|TRBJ1-6|many|.
TGTGCCAGCAGCCCAACTAATTCACCCCTCCACTTT
CASSPTNSPLHF
>TRBV4-1|16|TRBJ1-5|.|TRBD1
TGCGCCAGCAGCCAACTTGACAGGGAACGCAATCAGCCCCAGCATTTT
CASSQLDRERNQPQHF
>TRBV20-1|16|TRBJ2-5|few|TRBD1
TGCAGTGCTAGAGCACCAACCTGGGACAGAAAAGAGACCCAGTACTTC
CSARAPTWDRKETQYF
>TRBV7-9|19|TRBJ2-1|.|.
TGTGCCAGCAGCTTTTTCCAAAGTTACGGTTTTCGCTCCTACAATGAGCAGTTCTTC
CASSFFQSYGFRSYNEQFF
>TRBV5-5|14|TRBJ1-5|many|.
TGTGCCAGCAGACGGGGACAAAGCAATCAGCCCCAGCATTTT
CASRRGQSNQPQHF
>TRBV29-1|12|TRBJ2-3|many|.
TGCAGCGTTGAAGATCTAGGAGATACGCAGTATTTT
CSVEDLGDTQYF
>TRBV29-1|12|TRBJ2-3|many|.
TGCAGCGTTCTGGTTTGGACAGATACGCAGTATTTT
CSVLVWTDTQYF
>TRBV4-3|15|TRBJ1-2|few|TRBD1
TGCGCCAGCAGCCAGCAACAGGGGGGCAACTATGGCTACACCTTC
CASSQQQGGNYGYTF
>TRBV7-3|14|TRBJ2-1|.|TRBD2
TGTGCCAGCAGCCCTTTAGCGGGTTCTGATGAGCAGTTCTTC
CASSPLAGSDEQFF
>TRBV20-1|14|TRBJ2-3|.|TRBD2
TGCAGTGCTTGGACTAGCGGGGGCACAGATACGCAGTATTTT
CSAWTSGGTDTQYF
>TRBV7-3|11|TRBJ2-7|few|.
TGTGCCAGCGGAAACACGGGCGAGCAGTACTTC
CASGNTGEQYF